The 5 T cell receptor beta chains reported below all come from one sample, sequenced in a study of Ad26.COV2.S vaccination and SARS-CoV-2 variants. Clones were read by immunoSEQ multiplex PCR, and TCRdb kept only the in-frame ones, dropping some. The data show just over 350,000 clones, under 95% seen once. The material sequenced was peripheral blood, taken after recovery from COVID-19. The source of these receptors is a human donor who had recovered from COVID-19.

The V call is TRBV5-4, the J call TRBJ2-7; TRBD1 or TRBD2 may be the D gene (5 bases each). The CDR3 length is 17 residues. Trimming left V 1 base short and J 6 bases short, with 23 bases between. The germline V gene has CDR1 SGHNT and CDR2 YYREEE (reference sequence). As DNA, the CDR3 is TGTGCCAGCAGCTTGTTCGGTAAGGCAGGGAGTCGGGGCGAGCAGTACTTC. Amino acids: CASSLFGKAGSRGEQYF.

The chain couples TRBV6-5 to TRBJ1-6, with D uncertain. The CDR3 consists of 15 residues. CDR1 and CDR2 (germline): MNHEY, SVGAGI. V lost 4 bases and J lost 2, with 9 bases in between. CDR3 region: CASSLREAYNSPLHF. CDR3 in DNA: TGTGCCAGCAGTTTAAGGGAGGCCTATAATTCACCCCTCCACTTT.

The V gene is TRBV2, the J gene TRBJ1-5; 10 positions match TRBD1. The CDR3 runs 14 residues. The V and J ends lost 5 bases and 7 bases, in that order; junction bases with no gene match: 5. Germline assignment: CDR1 SNHLY and CDR2 FYNNEI. In DNA form, the CDR3 reads TGTGCCAGCAGTACCGGACAGGGGGTCCAGCCCCAGCATTTT. It specifies CASSTGQGVQPQHF.

The rearrangement links TRBV19 to TRBJ2-7; perhaps D is TRBD1 or TRBD2 (5 bases each). Germline lookup yields CDR1 LNHDA and CDR2 SQIVND (reference sequence). Trimming stripped 5 bases from V and 1 base from J, with 12 bases between. This CDR3 spans 14 amino acids. As DNA, the CDR3 is TGTGCCAGTAGTCCAGGGTGGGGGTCCTACGAGCAGTACTTC. Translated, it gives CASSPGWGSYEQYF.

A note on this clone: Mismatch with germline at one junction end may stem from a read error. The V gene is TRBV7-9, the J gene TRBJ2-7, with D possibly called TRBD1 or TRBD2 (5 bases each). Germline CDR1 reads SEHNR; CDR2 reads FQNEAQ (reference sequence). The CDR3 totals 12 residues. The CDR3 bases are TGTGCCAGCAGCTTAGGGGGCGAGGGGCTGGTCTTC. Translated, it gives CASSLGGEGLVF.